A single T cell receptor beta chain is shown here with its context. The data originate from a study of blood T cell repertoires in COVID-19. At the level of the study: Samples taken during acute and convalescent COVID-19 were collected in the United States, Italy and Spain. The analysed material was cDNA or gDNA that came from T cells, B-cell-depleted T cells, or PBMCs.

Study processing details: Reference gene primer amplification in the assay estimated nucleated cell counts. Generated by immunoSEQ multiplex PCR, the TCRdb table keeps only in-frame clones and is missing some. V and J calls plus clone size are reproduced from that table; the DNA served to infer D and trimming. The data show around 35,000 clones, with approximately 91% seen just once and roughly 6.1% held by the top ten. The germline CDR1 and CDR2 sequences are LGHDT and YNNKEL (reference sequence). CDR3 length: 14 amino acids. V was trimmed by 4 bases and J by 5 bases, leaving 15 bases between them. The receptor was derived from a human donor in a cohort sampled during active COVID-19. The V and J genes are TRBV3-1 (or the pseudogene TRBV3-2) and TRBJ2-7; D gene uncertain. The sample comprised peripheral blood. The CDR3 loop is CASSPLLSRDEQYF. CDR3 nucleotides: TGTGCCAGCAGCCCTCTTCTGTCCCGGGACGAGCAGTACTTC.